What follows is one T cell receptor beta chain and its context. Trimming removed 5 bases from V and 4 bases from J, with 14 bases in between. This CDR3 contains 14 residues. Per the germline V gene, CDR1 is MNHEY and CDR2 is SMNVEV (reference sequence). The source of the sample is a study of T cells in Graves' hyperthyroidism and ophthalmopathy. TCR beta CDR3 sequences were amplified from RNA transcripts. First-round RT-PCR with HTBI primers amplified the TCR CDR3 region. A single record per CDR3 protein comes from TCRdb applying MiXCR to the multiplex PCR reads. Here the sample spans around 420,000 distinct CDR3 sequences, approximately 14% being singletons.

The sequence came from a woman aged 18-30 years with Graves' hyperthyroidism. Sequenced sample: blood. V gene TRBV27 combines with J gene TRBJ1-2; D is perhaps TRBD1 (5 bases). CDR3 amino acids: CASSSSTAIYGYTF. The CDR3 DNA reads TGTGCCAGCAGTAGCTCGACAGCAATCTATGGCTACACCTTC.